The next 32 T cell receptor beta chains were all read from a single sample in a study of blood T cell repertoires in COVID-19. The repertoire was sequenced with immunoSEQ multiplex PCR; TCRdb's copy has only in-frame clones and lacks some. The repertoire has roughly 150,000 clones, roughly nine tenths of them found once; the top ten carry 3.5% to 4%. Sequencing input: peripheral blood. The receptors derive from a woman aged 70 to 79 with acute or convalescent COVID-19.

The CDR3 nucleotides read TGCAGTGCTAGCAGCGGGCACGAGCAGTACTTC. Its protein product is CSASSGHEQYF. V is TRBV20-1 and J is TRBJ2-7, with D maybe TRBD2 (6 bases). The ends were cut back, 3 bases at V and 5 bases at J, with 8 bases in the middle. Germline CDR1 and CDR2: DFQATT and SNEGSKA (reference sequence). This CDR3 region has 11 residues.

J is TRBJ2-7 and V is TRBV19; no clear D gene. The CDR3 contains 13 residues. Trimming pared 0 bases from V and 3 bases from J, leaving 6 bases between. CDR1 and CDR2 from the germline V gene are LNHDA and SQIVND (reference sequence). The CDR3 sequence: CASSIDLSYEQYF. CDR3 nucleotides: TGTGCCAGTAGTATAGATCTCAGCTACGAGCAGTACTTC.

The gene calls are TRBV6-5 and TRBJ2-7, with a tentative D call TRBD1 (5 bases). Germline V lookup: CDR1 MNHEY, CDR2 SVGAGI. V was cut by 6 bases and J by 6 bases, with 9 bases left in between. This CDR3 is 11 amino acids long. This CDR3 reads CASSAGREQYF. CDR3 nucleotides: TGTGCCAGCAGCGCAGGGCGCGAGCAGTACTTC.

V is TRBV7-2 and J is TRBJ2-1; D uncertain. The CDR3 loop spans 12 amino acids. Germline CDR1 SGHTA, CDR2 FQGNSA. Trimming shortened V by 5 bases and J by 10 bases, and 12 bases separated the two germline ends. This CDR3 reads CASSPSVQEQFF. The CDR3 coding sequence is TGTGCCAGCAGCCCCTCGGTACAGGAGCAGTTCTTC. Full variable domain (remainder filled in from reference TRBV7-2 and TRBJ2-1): GAGVSQSPSNKVTEKGKDVELRCDPISGHTALYWYRQSLGQGLEFLIYFQGNSAPDKSGLPSDRFSAERTGGSVSTLTIQRTQQEDSAVYLCASSPSVQEQFFGPGTRLTVL.

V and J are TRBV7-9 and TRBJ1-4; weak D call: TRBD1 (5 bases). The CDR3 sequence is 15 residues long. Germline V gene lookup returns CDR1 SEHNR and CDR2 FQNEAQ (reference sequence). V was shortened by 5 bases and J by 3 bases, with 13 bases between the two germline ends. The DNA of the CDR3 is TGTGCCAGCAGCACGGACACCGAACCTAATGAAAAACTGTTTTTT. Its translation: CASSTDTEPNEKLFF.

In DNA form, the CDR3 reads TGTGCCAGCATCCAGGGACAGGGGATTTCTGAAGCTTTCTTT. Its protein is CASIQGQGISEAFF. The chain recombines TRBV6-5 with TRBJ1-1, with 10 bases aligning to TRBD1. The CDR3 length is 14 residues. Per the germline V gene, CDR1 is MNHEY and CDR2 is SVGAGI. V lost 7 bases to trimming and J lost 6 bases; unmatched junction nucleotides: 8.

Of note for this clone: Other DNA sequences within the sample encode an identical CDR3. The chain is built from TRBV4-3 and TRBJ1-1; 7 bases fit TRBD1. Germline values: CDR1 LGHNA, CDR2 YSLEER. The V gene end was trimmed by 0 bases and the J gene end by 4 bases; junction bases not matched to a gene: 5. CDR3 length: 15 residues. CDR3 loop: CASSQDPAGGTEAFF. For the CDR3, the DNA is TGCGCCAGCAGCCAAGACCCCGCAGGGGGCACTGAAGCTTTCTTT.

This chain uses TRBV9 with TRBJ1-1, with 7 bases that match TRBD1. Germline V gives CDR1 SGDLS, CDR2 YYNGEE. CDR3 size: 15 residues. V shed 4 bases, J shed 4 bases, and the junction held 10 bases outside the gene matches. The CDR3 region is CASSQGGRQGTEAFF. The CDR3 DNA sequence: TGTGCCAGCAGCCAAGGGGGCCGACAGGGCACTGAAGCTTTCTTT.

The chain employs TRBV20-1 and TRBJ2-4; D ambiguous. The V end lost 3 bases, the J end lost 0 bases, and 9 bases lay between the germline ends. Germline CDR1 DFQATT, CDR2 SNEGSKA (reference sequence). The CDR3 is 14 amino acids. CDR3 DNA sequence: TGCAGTGCTAGTTTTCCGGGAGCCAAAAACATTCAGTACTTC. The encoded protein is CSASFPGAKNIQYF.

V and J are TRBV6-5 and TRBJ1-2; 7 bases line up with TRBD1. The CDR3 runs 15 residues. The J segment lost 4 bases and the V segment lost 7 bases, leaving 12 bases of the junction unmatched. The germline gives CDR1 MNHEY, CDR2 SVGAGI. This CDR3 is CASKKPGQTIYGYTF. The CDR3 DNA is TGTGCCAGCAAAAAACCGGGACAGACTATCTATGGCTACACCTTC.

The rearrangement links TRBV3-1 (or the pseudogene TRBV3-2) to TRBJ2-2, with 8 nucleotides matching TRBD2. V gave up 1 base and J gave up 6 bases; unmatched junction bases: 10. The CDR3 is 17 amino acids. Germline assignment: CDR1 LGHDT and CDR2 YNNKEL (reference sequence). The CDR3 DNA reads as TGTGCCAGCAGCCAAGGCGGGGGGCGCGTTGTACCCGGGGAGCTGTTTTTT. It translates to CASSQGGGRVVPGELFF.

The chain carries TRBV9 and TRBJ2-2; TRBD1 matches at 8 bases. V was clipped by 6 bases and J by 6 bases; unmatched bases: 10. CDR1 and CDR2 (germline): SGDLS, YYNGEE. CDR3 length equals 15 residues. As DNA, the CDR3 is TGTGCCAGCAACCGTAGCCCGGACAGGGCCGGGGAGCTGTTTTTT. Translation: CASNRSPDRAGELFF.

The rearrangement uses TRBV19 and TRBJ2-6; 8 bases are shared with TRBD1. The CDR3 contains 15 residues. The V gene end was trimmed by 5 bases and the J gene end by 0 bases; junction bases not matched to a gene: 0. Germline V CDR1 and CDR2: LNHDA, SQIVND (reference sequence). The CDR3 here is CASSGQGSGANVLTF. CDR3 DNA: TGTGCCAGTAGTGGACAGGGCTCTGGGGCCAACGTCCTGACTTTC.

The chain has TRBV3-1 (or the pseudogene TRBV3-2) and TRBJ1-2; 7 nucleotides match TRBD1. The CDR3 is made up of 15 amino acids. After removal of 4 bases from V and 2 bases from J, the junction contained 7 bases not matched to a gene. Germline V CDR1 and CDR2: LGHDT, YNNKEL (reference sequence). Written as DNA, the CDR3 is TGTGCCAGCAGCCCCCGGGACAGCCCAAACTATGGCTACACCTTC. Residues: CASSPRDSPNYGYTF.

Here the CDR3 reads CASSSTGQGSYGYTF. In nucleotides, the CDR3 is TGTGCCAGCTCATCAACGGGACAGGGTTCCTATGGCTACACCTTC. The chain couples TRBV18 to TRBJ1-2, with TRBD1 matching over 9 bases. CDR1 is KGHSH and CDR2 is LQKENI in the germline V gene. This CDR3 is 15 amino acids long. V lost 5 bases, J lost 4 bases, and 8 bases stayed unmatched.

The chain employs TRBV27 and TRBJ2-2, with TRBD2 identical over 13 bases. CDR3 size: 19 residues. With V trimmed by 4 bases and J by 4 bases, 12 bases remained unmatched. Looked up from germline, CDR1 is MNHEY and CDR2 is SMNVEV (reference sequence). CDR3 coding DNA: TGTGCCAGCAGTTCCCTGCGGACTAGCGGGAGTGTTGCCACCGGGGAGCTGTTTTTT. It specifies CASSSLRTSGSVATGELFF.

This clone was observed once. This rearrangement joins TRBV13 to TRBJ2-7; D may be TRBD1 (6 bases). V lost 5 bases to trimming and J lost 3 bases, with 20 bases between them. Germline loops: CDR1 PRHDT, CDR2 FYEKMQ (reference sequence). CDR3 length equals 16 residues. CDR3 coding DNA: TGTGCCAGCAGCGACAGACACAGGGTTCCGTTCTACGAGCAGTACTTC. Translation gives CASSDRHRVPFYEQYF.

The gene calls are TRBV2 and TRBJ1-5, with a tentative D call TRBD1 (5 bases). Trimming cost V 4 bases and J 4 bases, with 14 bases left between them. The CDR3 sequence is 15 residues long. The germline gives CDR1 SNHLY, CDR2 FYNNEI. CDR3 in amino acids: CASSGGFIGNQPQHF. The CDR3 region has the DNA TGTGCCAGCAGTGGGGGCTTTATAGGAAATCAGCCCCAGCATTTT.

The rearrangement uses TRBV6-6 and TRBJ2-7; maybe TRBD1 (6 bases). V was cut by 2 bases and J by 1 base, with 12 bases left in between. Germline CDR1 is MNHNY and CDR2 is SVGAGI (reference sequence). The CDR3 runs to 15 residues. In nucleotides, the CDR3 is TGTGCCAGCAGTTACCCCCCCGGACAGTCCTACGAGCAGTACTTC. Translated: CASSYPPGQSYEQYF.

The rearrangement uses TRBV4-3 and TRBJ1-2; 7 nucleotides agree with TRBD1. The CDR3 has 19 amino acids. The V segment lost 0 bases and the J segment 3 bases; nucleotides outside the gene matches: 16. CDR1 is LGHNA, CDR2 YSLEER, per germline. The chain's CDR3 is CASSQDLGPHSQGDYGYTF. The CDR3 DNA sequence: TGCGCCAGCAGCCAAGATCTGGGCCCCCATAGCCAGGGGGACTATGGCTACACCTTC.

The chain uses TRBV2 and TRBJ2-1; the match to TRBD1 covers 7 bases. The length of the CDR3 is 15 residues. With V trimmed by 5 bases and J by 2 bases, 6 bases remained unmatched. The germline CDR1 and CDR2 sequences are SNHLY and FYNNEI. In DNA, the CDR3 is TGTGCCAGCAGTCAGAGACAGGGCCCCTACAATGAGCAGTTCTTC. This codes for CASSQRQGPYNEQFF. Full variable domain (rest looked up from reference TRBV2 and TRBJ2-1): EPEVTQTPSHQVTQMGQEVILRCVPISNHLYFYWYRQILGQKVEFLVSFYNNEISEKSEIFDDQFSVERPDGSNFTLKIRSTKLEDSAMYFCASSQRQGPYNEQFFGPGTRLTVL.

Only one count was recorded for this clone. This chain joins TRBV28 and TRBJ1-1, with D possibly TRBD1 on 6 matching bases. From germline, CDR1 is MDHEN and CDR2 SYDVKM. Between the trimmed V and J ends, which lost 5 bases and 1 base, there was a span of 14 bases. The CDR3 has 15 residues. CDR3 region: CASSGGTAGNTEAFF. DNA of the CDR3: TGTGCCAGCAGTGGGGGCACAGCAGGGAACACTGAAGCTTTCTTT.

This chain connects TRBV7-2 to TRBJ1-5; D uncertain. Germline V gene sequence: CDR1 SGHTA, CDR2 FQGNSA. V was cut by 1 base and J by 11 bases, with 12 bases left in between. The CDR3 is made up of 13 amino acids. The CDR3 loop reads CASSLDYRAAQHF. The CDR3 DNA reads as TGTGCCAGCAGCTTAGATTATCGAGCGGCCCAGCATTTT.

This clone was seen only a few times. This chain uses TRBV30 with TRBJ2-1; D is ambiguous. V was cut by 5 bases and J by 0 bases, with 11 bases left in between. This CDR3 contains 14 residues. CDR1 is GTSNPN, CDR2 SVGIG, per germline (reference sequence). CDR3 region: CAWATRSSYNEQFF. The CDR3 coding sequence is TGTGCCTGGGCGACGAGGAGCTCCTACAATGAGCAGTTCTTC. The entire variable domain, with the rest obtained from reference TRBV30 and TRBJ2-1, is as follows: SQTIHQWPATLVQPVGSPLSLECTVEGTSNPNLYWYRQAAGRGLQLLFYSVGIGQISSEVPQNLSASRPQDRQFILSSKKLLLSDSGFYLCAWATRSSYNEQFFGPGTRLTVL.

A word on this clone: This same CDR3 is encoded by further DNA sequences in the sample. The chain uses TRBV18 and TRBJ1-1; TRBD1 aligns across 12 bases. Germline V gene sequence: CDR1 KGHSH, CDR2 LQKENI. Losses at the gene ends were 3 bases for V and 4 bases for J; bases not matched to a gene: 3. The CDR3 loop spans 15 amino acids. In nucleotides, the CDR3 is TGTGCCAGCTCACCGGGACAGGGGGCCGGCACTGAAGCTTTCTTT. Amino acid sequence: CASSPGQGAGTEAFF.

The DNA of the CDR3 is TGTGCCAGCAGCATGGGAGTTGTGACGGAGACCCAGTACTTC. Its translation: CASSMGVVTETQYF. V gene TRBV7-6 combines with J gene TRBJ2-5; tentatively, D is TRBD2 (5 bases). V lost 5 bases, J lost 5 bases, and 15 bases lay in between. Germline CDR1 is SGHVS and CDR2 is FNYEAQ. The CDR3 consists of 14 residues.

This CDR3 is CASSLSDTSTDTQYF. The CDR3 nucleotides read TGTGCCAGCAGTTTATCGGACACTAGCACAGATACGCAGTATTTT. The rearrangement uses TRBV27 and TRBJ2-3, with a possible D match to TRBD1 (5 bases). Per the germline V gene, CDR1 is MNHEY and CDR2 is SMNVEV (reference sequence). The CDR3 length is 15 residues. V gave up 0 bases and J gave up 0 bases, with 7 bases separating them.

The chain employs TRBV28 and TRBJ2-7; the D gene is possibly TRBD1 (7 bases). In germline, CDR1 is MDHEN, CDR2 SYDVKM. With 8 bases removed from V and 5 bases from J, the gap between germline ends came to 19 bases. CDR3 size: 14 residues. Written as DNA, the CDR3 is TGTGCCAGCGGGGCAGGGGGGAAAAGGGACGAGCAGTACTTC. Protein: CASGAGGKRDEQYF.

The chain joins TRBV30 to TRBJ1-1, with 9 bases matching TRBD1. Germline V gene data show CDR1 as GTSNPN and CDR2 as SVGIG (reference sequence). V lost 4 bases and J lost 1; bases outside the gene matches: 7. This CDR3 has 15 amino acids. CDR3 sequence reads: CAWTHRGLGNTEAFF. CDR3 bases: TGTGCCTGGACCCACAGGGGGCTCGGGAACACTGAAGCTTTCTTT.

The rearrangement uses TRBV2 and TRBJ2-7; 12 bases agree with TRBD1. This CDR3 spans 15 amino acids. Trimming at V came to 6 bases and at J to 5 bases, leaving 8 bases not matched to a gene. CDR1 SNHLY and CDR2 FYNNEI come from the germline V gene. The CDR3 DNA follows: TGTGCCAGCAGGCTAAGGGGGACAGGGGGCAACGAGCAGTACTTC. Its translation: CASRLRGTGGNEQYF.

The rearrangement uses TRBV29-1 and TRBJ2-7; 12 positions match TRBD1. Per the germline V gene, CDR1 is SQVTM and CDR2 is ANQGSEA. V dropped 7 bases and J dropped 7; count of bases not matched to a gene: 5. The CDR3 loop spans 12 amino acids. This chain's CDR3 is CSAGQGAGEQYF. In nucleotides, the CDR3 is TGCAGCGCGGGACAGGGGGCGGGGGAGCAGTACTTC.

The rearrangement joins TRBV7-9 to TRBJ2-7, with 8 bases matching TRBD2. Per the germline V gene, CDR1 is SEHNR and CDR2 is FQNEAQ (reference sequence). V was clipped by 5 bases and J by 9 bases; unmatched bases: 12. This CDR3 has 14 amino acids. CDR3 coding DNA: TGTGCCAGCAGCCCGGGGGGGGCGGGTAAGTGGCAGTACTTC. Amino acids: CASSPGGAGKWQYF.